One sample yielded the 19 T cell receptor beta chains listed below, sequenced in a study of siplizumab effects on memory and regulatory T cells. Profiling relied on immunoSEQ multiplex PCR, and the TCRdb table lists in-frame clones only, not all of them. The sample has approximately 70,000 clones, about 89% seen once. The sequencing sample was made of CD8+ T cells sorted from blood. The receptors here all came from a human donor in good health.

This chain connects TRBV7-6 to TRBJ2-1, with D possibly being TRBD1 or TRBD2 (5 bases each). Germline-derived CDR1 and CDR2 are SGHVS and FNYEAQ. The CDR3 has 16 residues. V was pared by 5 bases and J by 4 bases, with 18 bases between. As DNA, the CDR3 is TGTGCCAGCAGCGAAGGTCAGGGAGTACTATACAATGAGCAGTTCTTC. Amino acid sequence: CASSEGQGVLYNEQFF.

This chain uses TRBV6-6 with TRBJ1-2; TRBD1 aligns across 10 bases. This CDR3 region has 13 residues. Germline V lookup: CDR1 MNHNY, CDR2 SVGAGI (reference sequence). V shed 8 bases, J shed 6 bases, and the junction held 6 bases outside the gene matches. This CDR3 is CASWGQGIDGYTF. The DNA of the CDR3 is TGTGCCAGCTGGGGACAGGGGATTGATGGCTACACCTTC.

V is TRBV15 and J is TRBJ1-1; D is ambiguous. V was trimmed by 5 bases and J by 6 bases, leaving 28 bases between them. CDR1 and CDR2 (germline): LNHNV, YYDKDF (reference sequence). This CDR3 contains 18 residues. The CDR3 nucleotides read TGTGCCACCAGCCCGCCTCCCGCCCTTCTATCTCGATCCCCTGAAGCTTTCTTT. Translation: CATSPPPALLSRSPEAFF.

The V and J genes are TRBV6-1 and TRBJ2-3, with D maybe TRBD2 (6 bases). The germline gives CDR1 MNHNS, CDR2 SASEGT. Trimming pared 6 bases from V and 3 bases from J, leaving 16 bases between. The CDR3 is 15 amino acids. In nucleotides, the CDR3 is TGTGCCAGCAGCAAAAGATGGGGAGGAACAGATACGCAGTATTTT. Its translation is CASSKRWGGTDTQYF.

The chain recombines TRBV5-1 with TRBJ2-7, with 7 bases aligning to TRBD1. J gave up 6 bases and V 1 base, and 4 bases lay outside the gene matches. Germline CDR1 is SGHRS and CDR2 is YFSETQ. The CDR3 sequence is 13 residues long. CDR3: CASSLTGALEQYF. The DNA of the CDR3 is TGCGCCAGCAGCTTGACAGGGGCGCTCGAGCAGTACTTC.

The rearrangement joins TRBV4-1 to TRBJ2-7; TRBD2 aligns across 8 bases. Germline CDR1 and CDR2: MGHRA and YSYEKL. The CDR3 loop spans 16 amino acids. V was pared by 5 bases and J by 4 bases, with 13 bases of the junction left unmatched. The CDR3 loop reads CASSVVQTAGAYEQYF. The CDR3 DNA reads TGCGCCAGCAGCGTAGTGCAGACAGCGGGAGCGTACGAGCAGTACTTC.

This sequence joins TRBV19 and TRBJ2-4; 8 positions match TRBD2. CDR1 is LNHDA and CDR2 is SQIVND in the germline V gene (reference sequence). The ends lost 5 bases at V and 2 bases at J; junction bases unmatched: 8. The CDR3 contains 16 residues. The CDR3 here is CASSYLPGGSKNIQYF. Here the CDR3 DNA reads TGTGCCAGTAGTTACCTGCCGGGGGGGTCCAAAAACATTCAGTACTTC.

The chain has TRBV19 and TRBJ2-2; the D gene could be TRBD1 or TRBD2 (5 bases each). The germline V gene encodes CDR1 LNHDA and CDR2 SQIVND (reference sequence). The CDR3 contains 12 residues. The CDR3 DNA reads TGTGCTGCTTGGGACAACACCGGGGAGCTGTTTTTT. This sequence encodes CAAWDNTGELFF. Full variable domain (remainder filled in from reference TRBV19 and TRBJ2-2): DGGITQSPKYLFRKEGQNVTLSCEQNLNHDAMYWYRQDPGQGLRLIYYSQIVNDFQKGDIAEGYSVSREKKESFPLTVTSAQKNPTAFYLCAAWDNTGELFFGEGSRLTVL.

The rearrangement links TRBV27 to TRBJ2-3; 11 nucleotides line up with TRBD2. CDR1 MNHEY and CDR2 SMNVEV come from the germline V gene (reference sequence). This CDR3 is built from 19 residues. After removal of 5 bases from V and 2 bases from J, the junction contained 15 bases not matched to a gene. For the CDR3, the DNA is TGTGCCAGCAGTCCTTACGGACTAGCGGGCGCCTCTGTCACAGATACGCAGTATTTT. Translating gives CASSPYGLAGASVTDTQYF.

The V and J genes are TRBV6-5 and TRBJ1-4; D is possibly TRBD1 (5 bases). Trimming took off 5 bases at V and 6 bases at J, with 13 bases between the two ends. CDR1 and CDR2 from the germline V gene are MNHEY and SVGAGI. The CDR3 is 14 amino acids. The CDR3 loop reads CASSRREPDEKLFF. The CDR3, as DNA: TGTGCCAGCAGTCGCAGGGAGCCCGATGAAAAACTGTTTTTT.

The rearrangement uses TRBV6-1 and TRBJ2-1, with D perhaps TRBD1 (6 bases). The CDR3 runs 15 residues. V shed 2 bases and J shed 7 bases, with 15 bases lying between them. From germline, CDR1 is MNHNS and CDR2 SASEGT. The CDR3 protein is CASSETGMGLNEQFF. Written as DNA, the CDR3 is TGTGCCAGCAGTGAAACAGGGATGGGGTTAAATGAGCAGTTCTTC.

This clone was counted a few times. The chain is built from TRBV19 and TRBJ1-5; the D is unclear. In germline, CDR1 is LNHDA, CDR2 SQIVND (reference sequence). Trimming stripped 1 base from V and 0 bases from J, with 7 bases between. The CDR3 runs to 15 residues. This CDR3 reads CASSIVRNSNQPQHF. CDR3 sequence (DNA): TGTGCCAGTAGTATAGTTAGGAATAGCAATCAGCCCCAGCATTTT.

V usage is TRBV2 and J usage is TRBJ1-5; unclear D gene. The CDR3 covers 15 residues. V shed 6 bases and J shed 0 bases, with 12 bases lying between them. Per the germline V gene, CDR1 is SNHLY and CDR2 is FYNNEI. CDR3: CASRPGSGSNQPQHF. In nucleotides, the CDR3 is TGTGCCAGCAGGCCCGGTTCGGGTAGCAATCAGCCCCAGCATTTT.

The chain is built from TRBV27 and TRBJ2-1; 9 nucleotides align to TRBD2. CDR1 is MNHEY and CDR2 is SMNVEV in the germline V gene (reference sequence). J lost 6 bases, V lost 8 bases, and 11 bases had no gene match. This CDR3 is 15 amino acids long. This chain's CDR3 is CASDPAGGPGNEQFF. CDR3 bases: TGTGCCAGCGACCCGGCGGGGGGGCCGGGCAATGAGCAGTTCTTC.

J is TRBJ2-1 and V is TRBV4-1, with 16 bases identical to TRBD2. Unmatched junction bases numbered 6, after V lost 1 base and J lost 3 bases. The CDR3 length is 19 residues. The germline CDR1 and CDR2 sequences are MGHRA and YSYEKL. The CDR3 sequence: CASSQVGTSGRGLYNEQFF. The CDR3 DNA reads as TGCGCCAGCAGCCAAGTTGGGACTAGCGGGAGGGGGCTCTACAATGAGCAGTTCTTC.

This clone was picked up one time. This sample also contains other DNA sequences that code for the same CDR3. J is TRBJ2-1 and V is TRBV27; D could derive from TRBD1 or TRBD2 (5 bases each). V was clipped by 0 bases and J by 2 bases, with 5 bases between them. The CDR3 has 14 amino acids. Germline V gene data show CDR1 as MNHEY and CDR2 as SMNVEV (reference sequence). Here the CDR3 DNA reads TGTGCCAGCAGTTTATCGGGACCCTACAATGAGCAGTTCTTC. It codes for CASSLSGPYNEQFF.

V usage is TRBV27 and J usage is TRBJ2-7, with D perhaps matching TRBD1 (6 bases). The length of the CDR3 is 14 residues. Deletions cut 5 bases from V and 5 bases from J, with 16 bases between. The germline CDR1 and CDR2 sequences are MNHEY and SMNVEV (reference sequence). The CDR3 is CASSPQGYGNEQYF. The CDR3 DNA reads TGTGCCAGCAGTCCGCAGGGGTACGGGAACGAGCAGTACTTC.

The chain employs TRBV19 and TRBJ1-5; 7 bases map to TRBD1. The CDR3 is 17 amino acids. Germline V lookup: CDR1 LNHDA, CDR2 SQIVND (reference sequence). J was trimmed by 0 bases and V by 9 bases; bases with no gene match: 14. The CDR3 is CASATGDRTYSNQPQHF. CDR3 DNA sequence: TGTGCCAGCGCAACGGGGGACAGAACCTATAGCAATCAGCCCCAGCATTTT. The full variable domain, with the rest looked up from reference TRBV19 and TRBJ1-5, is DGGITQSPKYLFRKEGQNVTLSCEQNLNHDAMYWYRQDPGQGLRLIYYSQIVNDFQKGDIAEGYSVSREKKESFPLTVTSAQKNPTAFYLCASATGDRTYSNQPQHFGDGTRLSIL.

The chain couples TRBV6-5 to TRBJ1-1; D remains unclear. CDR3 size: 14 residues. Between the trimmed V and J ends, which lost 2 bases and 5 bases, there was a span of 12 bases. Per germline, CDR1 MNHEY and CDR2 SVGAGI. CDR3: CASSYAGVDTEAFF. The DNA for the CDR3 is TGTGCCAGCAGTTACGCCGGGGTTGATACTGAAGCTTTCTTT.